This T cell receptor beta chain was profiled in a study of spatial heterogeneity in lung cancer. Overall study results and limits: Resection blood, more than follow-up blood, showed ubiquitous expanded tumor TCRs.

Trimming stripped 1 base from V and 3 bases from J, with 10 bases between. Germline values: CDR1 DFQATT, CDR2 SNEGSKA (reference sequence). The CDR3 is 13 residues long. This clonotype was seen many times. Antigen unknown. Time point of the sample: sample taken at primary tumor resection. Whole RNA, which was extracted from tumor, nontumor lung tissue or frozen PBMC, was sequenced without any cell sorting. Using its own MiXCR run on the 5' RACE reads, TCRdb lists one record per CDR3 protein. Seen here are roughly 48,000 distinct CDR3 sequences, about 5.8% observed once, and the top ten hold around 10%.

This receptor was taken from a male donor with early-stage non-small cell lung cancer. The V gene is TRBV20-1, the J gene TRBJ2-7; D possibly corresponds to TRBD2 (5 bases). The sequencing used PBMCs, collected at surgery. The CDR3 DNA reads TGCAGTGCTAGAGTTAGGGAGTTCTACGAGCAGTACTTC. It yields the protein CSARVREFYEQYF.